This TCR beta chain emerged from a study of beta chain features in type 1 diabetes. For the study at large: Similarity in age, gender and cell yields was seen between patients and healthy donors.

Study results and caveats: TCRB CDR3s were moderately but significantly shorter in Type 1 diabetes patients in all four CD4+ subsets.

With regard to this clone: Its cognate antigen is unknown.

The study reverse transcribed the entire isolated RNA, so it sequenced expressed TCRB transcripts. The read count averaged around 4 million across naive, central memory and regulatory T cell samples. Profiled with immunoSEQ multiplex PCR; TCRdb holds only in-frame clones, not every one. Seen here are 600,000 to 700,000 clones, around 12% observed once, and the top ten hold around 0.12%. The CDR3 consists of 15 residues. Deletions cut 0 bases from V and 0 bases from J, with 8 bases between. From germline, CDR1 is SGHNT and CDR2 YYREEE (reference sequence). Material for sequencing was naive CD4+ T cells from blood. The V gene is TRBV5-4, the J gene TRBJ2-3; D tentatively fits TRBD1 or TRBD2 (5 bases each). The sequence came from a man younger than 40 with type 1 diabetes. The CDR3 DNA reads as TGTGCCAGCAGCTTGGCGGGGCCCAGCACAGATACGCAGTATTTT. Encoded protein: CASSLAGPSTDTQYF.